The present TCR beta chain was sequenced within a study of T cells in Graves' hyperthyroidism and ophthalmopathy. Study-level information: Peripheral blood collection took place at initial diagnosis, before any treatment. Study observations and caveats: Blood held most thyroid clonotypes expanded above 0.001 frequency.

There are 15 residues in the CDR3. V was shortened by 1 base and J by 2 bases, with 10 bases between the two germline ends. Amplification targeted TCR beta CDR3 regions from RNA transcripts. A set of HTBI primers served as the primers for a first-round RT-PCR of the TCR CDR3. TCRdb re-called the multiplex PCR reads through MiXCR, storing one row per CDR3 protein. The sample holds some 570,000 distinct CDR3 sequences, approximately 15% seen once. This clonotype was counted ten times or more. Its antigen is as yet unknown. Researchers barred patients who had uncontrolled infection, other autoimmune disease, pregnancy or lactation. Used for diagnoses were clinical symptoms, serum thyroxine and TRAb, thyroid ultrasound and orbital computed tomography.

The source is a woman aged 18-29 years with Graves' ophthalmopathy. The rearrangement joins TRBV12-3 or TRBV12-4 to TRBJ2-3, with D possibly being TRBD1 (5 bases). The sequencing input was blood. The CDR3 reads CASSLGGGLTDTQYF. As DNA, the CDR3 is TGTGCCAGCAGTTTAGGGGGCGGCCTCACAGATACGCAGTATTTT.